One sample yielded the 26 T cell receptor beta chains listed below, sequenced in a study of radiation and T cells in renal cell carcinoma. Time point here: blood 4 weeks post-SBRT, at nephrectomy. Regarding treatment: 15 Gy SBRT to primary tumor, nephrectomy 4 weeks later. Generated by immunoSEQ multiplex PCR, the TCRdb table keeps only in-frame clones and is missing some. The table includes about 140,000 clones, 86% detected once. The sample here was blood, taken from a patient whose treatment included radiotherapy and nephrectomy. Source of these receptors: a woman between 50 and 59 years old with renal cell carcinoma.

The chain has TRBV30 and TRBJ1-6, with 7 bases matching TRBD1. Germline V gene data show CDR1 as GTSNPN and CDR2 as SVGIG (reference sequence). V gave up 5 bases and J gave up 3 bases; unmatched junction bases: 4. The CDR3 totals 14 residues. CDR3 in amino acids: CAWGQDDYNSPLHF. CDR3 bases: TGTGCCTGGGGACAGGACGACTATAATTCACCCCTCCACTTT. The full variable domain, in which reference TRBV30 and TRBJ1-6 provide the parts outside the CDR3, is SQTIHQWPATLVQPVGSPLSLECTVEGTSNPNLYWYRQAAGRGLQLLFYSVGIGQISSEVPQNLSASRPQDRQFILSSKKLLLSDSGFYLCAWGQDDYNSPLHFGNGTRLTVT.

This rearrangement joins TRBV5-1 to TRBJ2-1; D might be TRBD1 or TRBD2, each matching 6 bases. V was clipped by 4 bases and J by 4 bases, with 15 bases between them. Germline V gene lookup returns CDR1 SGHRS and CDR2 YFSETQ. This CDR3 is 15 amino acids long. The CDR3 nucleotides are TGCGCCAGCAGCCTCCAGGGGACTCGTTACAATGAGCAGTTCTTC. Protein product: CASSLQGTRYNEQFF.

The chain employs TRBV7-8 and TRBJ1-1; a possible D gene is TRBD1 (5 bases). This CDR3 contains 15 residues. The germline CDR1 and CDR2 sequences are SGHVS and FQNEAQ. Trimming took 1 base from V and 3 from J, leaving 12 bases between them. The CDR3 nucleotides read TGTGCCAGCAGCTTAGAGGGGAGGGAGGACACTGAAGCTTTCTTT. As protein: CASSLEGREDTEAFF.

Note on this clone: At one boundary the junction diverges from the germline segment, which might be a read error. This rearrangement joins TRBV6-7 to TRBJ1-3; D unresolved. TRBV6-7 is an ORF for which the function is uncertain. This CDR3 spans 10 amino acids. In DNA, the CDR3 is TGTGCCAGCAGCCCTATTTCTTTATCTTTT. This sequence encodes CASSPISLSF.

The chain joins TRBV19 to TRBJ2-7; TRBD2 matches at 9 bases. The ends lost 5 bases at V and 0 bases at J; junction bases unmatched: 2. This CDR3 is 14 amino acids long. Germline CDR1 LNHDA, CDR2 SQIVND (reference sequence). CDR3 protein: CASSQTSGSYEQYF. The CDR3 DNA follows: TGTGCCAGTAGTCAGACTAGCGGCTCCTACGAGCAGTACTTC.

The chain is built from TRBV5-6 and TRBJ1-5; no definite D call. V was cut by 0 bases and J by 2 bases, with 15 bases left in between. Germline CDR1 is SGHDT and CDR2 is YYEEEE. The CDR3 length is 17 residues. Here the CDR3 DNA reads TGTGCCAGCAGCTTGGCGGCAGAGGAAGATCGCAATCAGCCCCAGCATTTT. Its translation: CASSLAAEEDRNQPQHF.

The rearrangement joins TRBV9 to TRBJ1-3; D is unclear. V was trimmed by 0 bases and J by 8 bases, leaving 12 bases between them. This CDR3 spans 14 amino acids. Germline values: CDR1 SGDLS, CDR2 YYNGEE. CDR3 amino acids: CASSVATGTDTIYF. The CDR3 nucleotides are TGTGCCAGCAGCGTAGCTACGGGCACGGACACCATATATTTT.

CDR3 residues: CATSPGLGTGNTEAFF. The CDR3 DNA reads TGTGCCACCAGCCCCGGTTTAGGGACAGGGAACACTGAAGCTTTCTTT. The V and J genes are TRBV15 and TRBJ1-1; 8 positions agree with TRBD1. Germline loops: CDR1 LNHNV, CDR2 YYDKDF (reference sequence). The CDR3 contains 16 residues. V lost 5 bases, J lost 1 base, and 9 bases stayed unmatched.

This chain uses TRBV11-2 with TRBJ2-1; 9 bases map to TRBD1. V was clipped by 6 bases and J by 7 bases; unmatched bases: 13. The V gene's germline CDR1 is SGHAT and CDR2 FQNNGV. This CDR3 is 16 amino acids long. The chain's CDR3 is CASRSPGTGSWNEQFF. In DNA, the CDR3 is TGTGCCAGCAGGTCCCCCGGGACAGGGTCATGGAATGAGCAGTTCTTC.

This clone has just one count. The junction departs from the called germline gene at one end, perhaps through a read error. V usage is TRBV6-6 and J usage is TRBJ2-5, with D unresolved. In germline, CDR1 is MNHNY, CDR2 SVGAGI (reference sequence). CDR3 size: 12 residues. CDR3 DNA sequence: TGTGCCAGCAGTTACCGAATAGAGGCCCAGTACTTC. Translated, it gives CASSYRIEAQYF.

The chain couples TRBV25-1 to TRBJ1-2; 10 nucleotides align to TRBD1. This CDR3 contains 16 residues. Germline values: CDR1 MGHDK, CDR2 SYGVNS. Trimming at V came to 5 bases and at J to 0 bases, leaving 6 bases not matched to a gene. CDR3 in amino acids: CASSPGTGDANYGYTF. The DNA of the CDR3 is TGTGCCAGCAGTCCCGGGACAGGGGACGCTAACTATGGCTACACCTTC.

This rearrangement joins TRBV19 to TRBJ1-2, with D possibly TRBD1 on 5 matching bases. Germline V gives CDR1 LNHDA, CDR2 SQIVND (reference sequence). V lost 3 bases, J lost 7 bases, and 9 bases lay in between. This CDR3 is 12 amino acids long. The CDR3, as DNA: TGTGCCAGTAGTATTTGGGGCAGTGGCTACACCTTC. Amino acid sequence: CASSIWGSGYTF.

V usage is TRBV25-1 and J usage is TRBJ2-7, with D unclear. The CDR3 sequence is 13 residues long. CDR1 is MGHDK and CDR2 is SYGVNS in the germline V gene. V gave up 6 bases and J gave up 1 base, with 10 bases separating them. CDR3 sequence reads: CASRAHRSYEQYF. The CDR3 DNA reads TGTGCCAGCAGGGCACACCGATCCTACGAGCAGTACTTC.

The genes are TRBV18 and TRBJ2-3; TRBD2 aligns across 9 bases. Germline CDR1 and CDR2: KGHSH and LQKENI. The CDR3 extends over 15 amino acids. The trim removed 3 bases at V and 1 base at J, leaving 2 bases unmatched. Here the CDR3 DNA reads TGTGCCAGCTCACCGGTAGCGGGAGGCACAGATACGCAGTATTTT. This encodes CASSPVAGGTDTQYF.

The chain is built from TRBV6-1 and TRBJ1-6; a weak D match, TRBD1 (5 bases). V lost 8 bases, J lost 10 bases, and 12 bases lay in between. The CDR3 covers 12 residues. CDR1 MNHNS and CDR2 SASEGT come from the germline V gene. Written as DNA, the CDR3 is TGTGCCAGCCAGGGTTTCGAATCACCCCTCCACTTT. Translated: CASQGFESPLHF.

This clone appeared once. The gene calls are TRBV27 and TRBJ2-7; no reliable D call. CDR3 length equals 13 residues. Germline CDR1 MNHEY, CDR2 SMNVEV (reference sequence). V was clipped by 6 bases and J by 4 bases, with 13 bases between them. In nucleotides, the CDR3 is TGTGCCAGCAGGGAAGGCACGAATTACGAGCAGTACTTC. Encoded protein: CASREGTNYEQYF.

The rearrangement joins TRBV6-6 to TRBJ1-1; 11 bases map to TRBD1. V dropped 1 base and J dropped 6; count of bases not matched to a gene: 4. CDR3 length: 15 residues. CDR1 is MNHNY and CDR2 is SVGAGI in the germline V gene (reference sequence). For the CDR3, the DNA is TGTGCCAGCAGTTACTTTCCGGGACAGGGGGCTGAAGCTTTCTTT. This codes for CASSYFPGQGAEAFF.

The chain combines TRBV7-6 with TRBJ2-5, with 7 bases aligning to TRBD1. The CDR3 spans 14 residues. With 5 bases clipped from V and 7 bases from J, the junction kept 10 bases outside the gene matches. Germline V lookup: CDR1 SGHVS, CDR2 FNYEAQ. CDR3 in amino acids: CASSVRTGDTTQYF. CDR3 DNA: TGTGCCAGCAGCGTAAGGACAGGAGATACGACCCAGTACTTC.

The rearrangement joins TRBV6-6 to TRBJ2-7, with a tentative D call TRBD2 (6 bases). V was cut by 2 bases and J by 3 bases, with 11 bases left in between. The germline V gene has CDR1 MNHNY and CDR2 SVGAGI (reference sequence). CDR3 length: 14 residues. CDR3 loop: CASSYVGGNYEQYF. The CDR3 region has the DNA TGTGCCAGCAGTTACGTGGGAGGCAACTACGAGCAGTACTTC.

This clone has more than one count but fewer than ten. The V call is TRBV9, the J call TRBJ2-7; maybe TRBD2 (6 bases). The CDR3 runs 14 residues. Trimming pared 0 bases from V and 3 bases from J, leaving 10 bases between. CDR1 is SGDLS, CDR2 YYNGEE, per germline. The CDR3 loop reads CASSVEASDYEQYF. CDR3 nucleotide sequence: TGTGCCAGCAGCGTAGAGGCTAGCGACTACGAGCAGTACTTC. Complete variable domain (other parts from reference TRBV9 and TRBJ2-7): DSGVTQTPKHLITATGQRVTLRCSPRSGDLSVYWYQQSLDQGLQFLIQYYNGEERAKGNILERFSAQQFPDLHSELNLSSLELGDSALYFCASSVEASDYEQYFGPGTRLTVT.

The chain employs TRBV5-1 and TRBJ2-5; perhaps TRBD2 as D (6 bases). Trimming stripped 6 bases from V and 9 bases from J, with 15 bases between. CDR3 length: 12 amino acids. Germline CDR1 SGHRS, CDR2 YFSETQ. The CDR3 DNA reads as TGCGCCAGCACCAGGGACTTTGAGGCCCAGTACTTC. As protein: CASTRDFEAQYF.

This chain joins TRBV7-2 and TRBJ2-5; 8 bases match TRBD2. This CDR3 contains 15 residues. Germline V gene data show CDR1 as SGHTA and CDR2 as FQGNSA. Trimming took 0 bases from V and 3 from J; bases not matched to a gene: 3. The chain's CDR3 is CASSLAVLAEETQYF. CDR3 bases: TGTGCCAGCAGCTTAGCAGTACTAGCGGAAGAGACCCAGTACTTC. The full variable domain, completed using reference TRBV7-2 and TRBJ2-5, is GAGVSQSPSNKVTEKGKDVELRCDPISGHTALYWYRQSLGQGLEFLIYFQGNSAPDKSGLPSDRFSAERTGGSVSTLTIQRTQQEDSAVYLCASSLAVLAEETQYFGPGTRLLVL.

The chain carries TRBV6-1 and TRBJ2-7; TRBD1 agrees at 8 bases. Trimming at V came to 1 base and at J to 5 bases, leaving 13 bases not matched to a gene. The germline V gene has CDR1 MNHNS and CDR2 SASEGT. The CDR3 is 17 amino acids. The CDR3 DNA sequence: TGTGCCAGCAGTGAAGTGTATTATGGCAGGGGGCAAGACGAGCAGTACTTC. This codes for CASSEVYYGRGQDEQYF.

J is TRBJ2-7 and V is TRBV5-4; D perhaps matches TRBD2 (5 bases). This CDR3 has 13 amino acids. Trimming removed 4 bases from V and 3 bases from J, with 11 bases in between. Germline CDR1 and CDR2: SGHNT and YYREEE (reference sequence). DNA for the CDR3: TGTGCCAGCAGCACGACGGGAAACTACGAGCAGTACTTC. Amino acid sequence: CASSTTGNYEQYF.

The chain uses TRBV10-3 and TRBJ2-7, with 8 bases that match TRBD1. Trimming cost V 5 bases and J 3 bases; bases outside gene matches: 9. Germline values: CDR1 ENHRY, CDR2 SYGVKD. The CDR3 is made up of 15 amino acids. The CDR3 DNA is TGTGCCATCAGTACTTACAGGGGGGCCAGCTACGAGCAGTACTTC. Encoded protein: CAISTYRGASYEQYF.

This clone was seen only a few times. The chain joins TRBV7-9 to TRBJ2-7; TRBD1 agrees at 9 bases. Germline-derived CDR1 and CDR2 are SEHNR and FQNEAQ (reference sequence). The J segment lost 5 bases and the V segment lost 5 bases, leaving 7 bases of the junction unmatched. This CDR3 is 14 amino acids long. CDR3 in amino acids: CASSQGTGSHEQYF. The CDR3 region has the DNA TGTGCCAGCAGCCAGGGGACAGGGTCCCACGAGCAGTACTTC.